This is a list of T cell receptor beta chains from one sample in a study of OX40 agonist ivuxolimab in advanced cancers. Using immunoSEQ multiplex PCR, the repertoire was profiled, and TCRdb retains in-frame clones only, with some absent. The data show tens of thousands of clones, 70% to 90% seen once. The sample in question was CD4+ or CD8+ T cells sorted from blood, obtained in a trial of the OX40 agonist ivuxolimab. These receptors originate from an adult with an advanced solid tumor such as melanoma, head and neck, liver or kidney cancer. Both conserved end residues are part of each CDR3. The order of the fields is D gene, J gene, V gene, clone size, CDR3 protein, CDR3 DNA. A D gene is named only where the DNA matches it firmly. Size is omitted from some rows. Given values are once, few, many or a class for expanded clones.

>TRBD1|TRBJ2-2|TRBV5-4|NA
CASSPWDRGNTGELFF
TGTGCCAGCAGCCCGTGGGACAGGGGCAACACCGGGGAGCTGTTTTTT
>NA|TRBJ1-1|TRBV2|NA
CASLGGIGNTEAFF
TGTGCCAGCTTGGGAGGGATAGGGAACACTGAAGCTTTCTTT
>NA|TRBJ1-5|TRBV27|NA
CASSGPNQPQHF
TGTGCCAGCAGTGGGCCCAATCAGCCCCAGCATTTT
>NA|TRBJ1-2|TRBV21-1|NA
CASSAGTGFYGYTF
TGTGCCAGCAGCGCCGGGACAGGGTTCTATGGCTACACCTTC
>NA|TRBJ1-2|TRBV11-2|NA
CASSHGQPLNYGYTF
TGTGCCAGCAGCCATGGACAGCCTCTAAACTATGGCTACACCTTC
>NA|TRBJ2-2|TRBV5-1|few
CASSLDSGYTGELFF
TGCGCCAGCAGCTTGGATTCTGGGTACACCGGGGAGCTGTTTTTT
>NA|TRBJ2-1|TRBV11-2|NA
CASSPRHEQFF
TGTGCCAGCAGCCCCCGCCATGAGCAGTTCTTC
>NA|TRBJ2-1|TRBV28|NA
CASSFERVEQFF
TGTGCCAGCAGTTTCGAGAGGGTTGAGCAGTTCTTC
>TRBD1|TRBJ2-5|TRBV6-5|NA
CASRKQGWETQYF
TGTGCCAGCAGAAAACAGGGGTGGGAGACCCAGTACTTC
>NA|TRBJ2-3|TRBV11-3|once
CASSARLAPDTQYF
TGTGCCAGCAGCGCCCGTCTAGCACCAGATACGCAGTATTTT
>NA|TRBJ1-4|TRBV7-7|once
CASSHGTSAANEKLFF
TGTGCCAGCAGCCATGGGACCTCGGCGGCTAATGAAAAACTGTTTTTT
>NA|TRBJ2-7|TRBV6-5|NA
CASSYTRTYEQYF
TGTGCCAGCAGTTACACCAGAACCTACGAGCAGTACTTC
>TRBD1|TRBJ2-3|TRBV9|NA
CASSSYTGDGTDTQYF
TGTGCCAGCAGTTCCTACACAGGGGACGGCACAGATACGCAGTATTTT
>NA|TRBJ1-4|TRBV7-6|NA
CASSSGEKLFF
TGTGCCAGCAGCTCGGGTGAAAAACTGTTTTTT
>NA|TRBJ2-7|TRBV6-5|NA
CASSYYGGEAYEQYF
TGTGCCAGCAGTTACTACGGGGGCGAGGCCTACGAGCAGTACTTC
>NA|TRBJ2-2|TRBV4-1|NA
CASSPRETGNTGELFF
TGCGCCAGCAGCCCTAGGGAAACAGGGAACACCGGGGAGCTGTTTTTT
>TRBD1|TRBJ1-5|TRBV6-6|NA
CASSSDRGIQPQHF
TGTGCCAGCAGCTCCGACAGGGGAATACAGCCCCAGCATTTT
>NA|TRBJ1-2|TRBV23-1|NA
CASRTAPDYGYTF
TGCGCCAGCAGGACGGCGCCGGACTATGGCTACACCTTC
>NA|TRBJ2-1|TRBV28|NA
CASSGGVYNEQFF
TGTGCCAGCAGCGGCGGGGTCTACAATGAGCAGTTCTTC
>NA|TRBJ1-5|TRBV7-8|NA
CASSLRRGSSNQPQHF
TGTGCCAGCAGCTTAAGAAGGGGGTCTAGCAATCAGCCCCAGCATTTT
>NA|TRBJ1-5|TRBV5-3|NA
CARSLEGVQPQHF
TGTGCCAGAAGCCTCGAGGGGGTTCAGCCCCAGCATTTT
>NA|TRBJ2-2|TRBV11-2|NA
CASSLDWGNGELFF
TGTGCCAGCAGCTTGGACTGGGGGAACGGGGAGCTGTTTTTT
>TRBD2|TRBJ2-7|TRBV28|NA
CASSYDGTSAISYEQYF
TGTGCCAGCAGCTATGATGGGACTAGCGCAATATCCTACGAGCAGTACTTC
>TRBD1|TRBJ2-5|TRBV11-3|NA
CASSLDRDRGQNGETQYF
TGTGCCAGCAGCTTAGATCGGGACAGGGGACAAAACGGGGAGACCCAGTACTTC
>NA|TRBJ1-3|TRBV28|NA
CASSWDISSGNTIYF
TGTGCCAGCAGTTGGGACATTTCCTCTGGAAACACCATATATTTT
>NA|TRBJ1-6|TRBV7-9|few
CASSQGQGYSPLHF
TGTGCCAGCAGCCAAGGCCAGGGTTATTCACCCCTCCACTTT
>NA|TRBJ2-7|TRBV6-6|NA
CASSPESYEQYF
TGTGCCAGCAGTCCCGAATCCTACGAGCAGTACTTC
>TRBD2|TRBJ2-7|TRBV28|NA
CASSYLRDLAGYEQYF
TGTGCCAGCAGTTACCTCCGAGACCTAGCGGGCTACGAGCAGTACTTC
>NA|TRBJ1-4|TRBV2|NA
CASSDQGEGEKLFF
TGTGCCAGCAGCGACCAGGGAGAGGGTGAAAAACTGTTTTTT
>TRBD1|TRBJ1-6|TRBV28|medium-sized
CASSPSGGLYNSPLHF
TGTGCCAGCAGTCCCTCAGGGGGCCTCTATAATTCACCCCTCCACTTT
>TRBD1|TRBJ2-3|TRBV9|NA
CASSVVGQGGTDTQYF
TGTGCCAGCAGCGTAGTTGGACAGGGTGGCACAGATACGCAGTATTTT
>TRBD2|TRBJ2-1|TRBV4-1|few
CASSQASPLAGGINEQFF
TGCGCCAGCAGCCAAGCTTCCCCTCTAGCGGGAGGAATCAATGAGCAGTTCTTC
>NA|TRBJ2-1|TRBV6-5|NA
CASSRGRLNEQFF
TGTGCCAGCAGTCGGGGGCGCTTAAATGAGCAGTTCTTC
>NA|TRBJ1-2|TRBV29-1|NA
CSVEKGVLYGYTF
TGCAGCGTTGAAAAGGGGGTTCTCTATGGCTACACCTTC
>NA|TRBJ2-5|TRBV7-8|NA
CASRGGRSETQYF
TGTGCCAGCCGAGGGGGGAGGAGTGAGACCCAGTACTTC